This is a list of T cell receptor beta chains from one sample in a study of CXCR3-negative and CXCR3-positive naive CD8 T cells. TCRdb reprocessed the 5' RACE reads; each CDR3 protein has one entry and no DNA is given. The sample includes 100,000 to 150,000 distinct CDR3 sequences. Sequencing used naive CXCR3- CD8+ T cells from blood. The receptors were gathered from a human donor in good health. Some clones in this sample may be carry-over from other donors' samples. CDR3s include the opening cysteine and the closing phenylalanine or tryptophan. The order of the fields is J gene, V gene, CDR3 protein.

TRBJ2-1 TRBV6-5 CATWSLSRNEQFF
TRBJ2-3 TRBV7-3 CASSLGRRPTDTQYF
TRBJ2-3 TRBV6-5 CASSYLGGGKDTQYF
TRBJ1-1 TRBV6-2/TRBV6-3 CASSYEGWRVNTEAFF
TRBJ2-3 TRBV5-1 CASSPLLVTDTQYF
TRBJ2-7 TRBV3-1 CSSSQAGYEQYF
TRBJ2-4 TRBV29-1 CSVVGVSTGGNIQYF
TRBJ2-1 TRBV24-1 CATSDWAPTGGSNEQFF
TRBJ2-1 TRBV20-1 CSAAVGLADYNEQFF
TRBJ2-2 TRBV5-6 CASSLYSNTGELFF
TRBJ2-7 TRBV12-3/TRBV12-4 CASSLTGQSSISYEQYF
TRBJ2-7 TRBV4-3 CASSPSRTGGSYEQYF
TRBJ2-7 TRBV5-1 CASSGPGSPYEQYF
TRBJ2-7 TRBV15 CATLDSGYYEQYF
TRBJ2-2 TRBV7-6 CASSLAPGELFF
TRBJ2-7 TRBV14 CASRAGGPWYEQYF
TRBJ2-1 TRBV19 CASSISPYNEQFF
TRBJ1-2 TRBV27 CASSWTGTDGYTF
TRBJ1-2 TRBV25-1 CASSEGARGPYGYTF
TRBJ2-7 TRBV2 CASTPGGDYTYEQYF
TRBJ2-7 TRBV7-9 CASSLGVGAGPYEQYF
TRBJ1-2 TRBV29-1 CSVEEVYGYTF
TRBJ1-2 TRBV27 CASRRQGGGYTF
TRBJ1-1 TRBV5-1 CASSLVGLSDTEAFF
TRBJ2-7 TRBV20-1 CSGQGVNYEQYF
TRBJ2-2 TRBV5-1 CASSKDLAANTGELFF
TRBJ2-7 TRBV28 CASSLYRGQRYEQYF
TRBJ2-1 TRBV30 CAWSLRGGADNEQFF
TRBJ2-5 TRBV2 CASSDRLQETQYF
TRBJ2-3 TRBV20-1 CSAFSGTSGHNTQYF
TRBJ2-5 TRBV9 CASGTPGTQYF
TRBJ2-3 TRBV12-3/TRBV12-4 CASSLTSGPYHTQYF
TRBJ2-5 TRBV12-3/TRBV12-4 CASSLGPLSTSGGAGYQETQYF
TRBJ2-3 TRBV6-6 CASTSYATTDTQYF
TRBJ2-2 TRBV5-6 CASSFVHQTNTGELFF
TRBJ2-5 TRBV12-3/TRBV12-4 CASSWTGGVRETQYF
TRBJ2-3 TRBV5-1 CASSSDRAGHTQYF
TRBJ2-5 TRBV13 CASSLEDQETQYF
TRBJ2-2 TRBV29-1 CSVEKRGHGTGELFF
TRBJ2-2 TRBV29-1 CSVEEYTGELFF
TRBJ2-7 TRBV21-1 CASTWESLSPYEQYF
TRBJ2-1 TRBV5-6 CASSLGNSYNEQFF
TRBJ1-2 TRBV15 CATSRDWGAQQNYGYTF
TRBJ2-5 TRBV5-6 CASSTGTSGPQYF
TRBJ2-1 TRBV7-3 CASSPTGGRNNEQFF
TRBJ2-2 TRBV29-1 CSATPTGGNTGELFF
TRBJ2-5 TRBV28 CASTTYPPRQGIQETQYF
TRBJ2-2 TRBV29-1 CSVTQLNTGELFF
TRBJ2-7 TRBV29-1 CSATHVRAHEQYF
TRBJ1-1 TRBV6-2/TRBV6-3 CASTPGTTSTEAFF
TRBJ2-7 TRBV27 CASSFSGSRDEQYF
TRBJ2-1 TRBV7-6 CASSGGLAGESEQFF
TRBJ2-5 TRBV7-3 CASSLRGGPQETQYF